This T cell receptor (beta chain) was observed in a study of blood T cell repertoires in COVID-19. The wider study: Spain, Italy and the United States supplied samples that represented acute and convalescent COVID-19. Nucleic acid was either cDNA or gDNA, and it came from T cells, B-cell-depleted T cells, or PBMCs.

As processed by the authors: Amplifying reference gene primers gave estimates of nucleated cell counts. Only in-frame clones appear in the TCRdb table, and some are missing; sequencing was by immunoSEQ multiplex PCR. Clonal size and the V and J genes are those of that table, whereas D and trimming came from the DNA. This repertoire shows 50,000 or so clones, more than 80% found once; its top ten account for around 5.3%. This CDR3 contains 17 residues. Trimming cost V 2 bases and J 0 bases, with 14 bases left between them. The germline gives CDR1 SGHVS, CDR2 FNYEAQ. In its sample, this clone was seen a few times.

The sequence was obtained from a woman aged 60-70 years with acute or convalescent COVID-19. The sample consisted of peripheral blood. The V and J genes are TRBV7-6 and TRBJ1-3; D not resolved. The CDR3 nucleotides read TGTGCCAGCAGCTTAAGCCCAGGTGGCCTCTCTGGAAACACCATATATTTT. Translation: CASSLSPGGLSGNTIYF.